Given below is one T cell receptor (beta chain) in context. Antigen specificity is unknown. Germline V CDR1 and CDR2: GTSNPN, SVGIG (reference sequence). The V end lost 2 bases, the J end lost 0 bases, and 8 bases lay between the germline ends. The CDR3 spans 14 residues. Profiling relied on immunoSEQ multiplex PCR, and the TCRdb table lists in-frame clones only, not all of them. Among approximately 360,000 clones listed, 83% were seen once. These data belong to a study of Ad26.COV2.S vaccination and SARS-CoV-2 variants. Across the study: Within the COV1001 Ad26.COV2.S trial arm, the donor was enrolled. Once or twice, 56 days apart, Ad26.COV2.S was delivered intramuscularly. Study-wide results and caveats: Those who received the vaccine showed greater spike-specific TCR breadth than those given placebo.

Treatment: about 20 received Ad26.COV2.S at low or high dose, single or two shots; roughly 5 received placebo; per-sample allocation not given. Sampling happened 63 days after the first vaccine or placebo injection. What was given as vaccine was an Ad26 vector encoding Wuhan-strain SARS-CoV-2 spike. The starting material was peripheral blood, obtained in a trial of Ad26.COV2.S vaccine versus placebo. This receptor was obtained from a person aged 18-60 years who received the Ad26.COV2.S COVID-19 vaccine or a placebo. This chain uses TRBV30 with TRBJ2-1; D is unclear. The CDR3 here is CAWSLYLSYNEQFF. DNA for the CDR3: TGTGCCTGGAGTCTTTATCTCTCCTACAATGAGCAGTTCTTC.